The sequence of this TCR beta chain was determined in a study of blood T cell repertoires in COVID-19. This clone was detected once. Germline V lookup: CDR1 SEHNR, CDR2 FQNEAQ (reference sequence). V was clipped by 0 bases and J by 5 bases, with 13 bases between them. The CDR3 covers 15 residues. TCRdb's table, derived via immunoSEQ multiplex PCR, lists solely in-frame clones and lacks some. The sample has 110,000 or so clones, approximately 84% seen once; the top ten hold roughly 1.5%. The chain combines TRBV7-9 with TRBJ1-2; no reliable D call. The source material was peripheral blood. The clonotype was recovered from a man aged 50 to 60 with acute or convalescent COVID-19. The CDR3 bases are TGTGCCAGCAGCTTAGCGAATAGTGTAGAATATGGCTACACCTTC. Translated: CASSLANSVEYGYTF.